Below, one TCR beta chain is given with its context. What it binds is unknown. V was clipped by 4 bases and J by 8 bases, with 16 bases between them. The CDR3 length is 15 residues. Germline loops: CDR1 SGHDT, CDR2 YYEEEE. This specimen comes from a study of graft-versus-host responses after intestinal transplantation. Looking at the study overall: Recipients had multivisceral, liver-intestinal, or isolated intestinal transplants.

The table came from immunoSEQ multiplex PCR; TCRdb's copy has only in-frame clones and leaves some out. The table includes around 76,000 clones, around 95% detected once. Overall study results and limits: Where graft-donor T cell macrochimerism was present, patients had high graft-versus-host to host-versus-graft clonal ratios in allografts. Recipient marrow contained GvH clones, some of which appeared first in ileum or blood.

V gene TRBV5-6 combines with J gene TRBJ1-6, with D possibly matching TRBD1 (6 bases). Source: unstimulated CD8+ T cells sorted from spleen or lymph node cells, taken before intestinal transplant. The source of this sequence is a human donor who received an intestinal transplant. In nucleotides, the CDR3 is TGTGCCAGCAGCGCCACAGGGTCTTTTGATTCACCCCTCCACTTT. Amino acids: CASSATGSFDSPLHF.